Listed below are T cell receptor beta chains from one sample, sequenced in a study of response to subunit inactivated influenza vaccine. MiXCR, applied by TCRdb to the RT-PCR reads, yields one record per CDR3 protein. The repertoire holds roughly 650,000 distinct CDR3 sequences, with 14% as singletons. The source material was PBMCs from blood, sampled roughly 2 weeks before vaccination. The receptors come from a man aged 45 to 65 who received an inactivated influenza vaccine. The CDR3 runs from the conserved cysteine through the conserved F or W. D genes are given only for firm matches. Size tells how often a clone was seen (once, few, many) or the class of an expanded clone, and some rows leave it out.

j_call | d_call | clone_size | v_call | cdr3_aa | cdr3_nt
TRBJ2-7 | TRBD2 | . | TRBV4-2 | CASSLGLPGEQYF | TGTGCCAGCAGCCTGGGACTACCGGGGGAGCAGTACTTC
TRBJ2-3 | . | . | TRBV7-9 | CASSLTGASGADTQYF | TGTGCCAGCAGCCTCACAGGGGCCTCGGGGGCAGATACGCAGTATTTT
TRBJ2-3 | . | . | TRBV11-2 | CASSPTGQAQYF | TGTGCCAGCAGCCCGACGGGCCAGGCGCAGTATTTT
TRBJ2-6 | . | . | TRBV7-3 | CASSSGITGANVLTF | TGTGCCAGCAGCTCCGGGATCACCGGGGCCAACGTCCTGACTTTC
TRBJ2-3 | TRBD1 | . | TRBV11-1 | CASSVRDRGNVRTDTQYF | TGTGCCAGCAGCGTCCGGGACAGGGGTAATGTCCGCACAGATACGCAGTATTTT
TRBJ1-2 | . | many | TRBV4-3 | CASSQGRGGYTF | TGCGCCAGCAGCCAAGGACGGGGTGGCTACACCTTC
TRBJ2-7 | TRBD2 | . | TRBV7-6 | CASSGTSGHYEQYF | TGTGCCAGCAGCGGAACTAGCGGACACTACGAGCAGTACTTC
TRBJ2-1 | TRBD1 | few | TRBV11-3 | CASSQDRGIENEQFF | TGTGCCAGCAGCCAAGACAGGGGAATAGAGAATGAGCAGTTCTTC
TRBJ1-1 | . | . | TRBV20-1 | CSANQDTFTEAFF | TGCAGTGCTAACCAGGACACTTTCACTGAAGCTTTCTTT
TRBJ1-4 | . | . | TRBV27 | CASSLRASEKLFF | TGTGCCAGCAGTTTAAGGGCAAGTGAAAAACTGTTTTTT
TRBJ2-1 | TRBD2 | few | TRBV7-2 | CASSLARGGQEQFF | TGTGCCAGCAGCCTAGCGCGGGGGGGACAAGAGCAGTTCTTC
TRBJ2-1 | TRBD2 | . | TRBV7-2 | CASNRAAGERNEQFF | TGTGCCAGCAACCGGGCAGCGGGAGAGAGGAATGAGCAGTTCTTC
TRBJ1-2 | . | many | TRBV20-1 | CSAGSTALGYTF | TGCAGTGCTGGAAGTACGGCTTTAGGCTACACCTTC
TRBJ2-1 | TRBD2 | . | TRBV12-3/TRBV12-4 | CASSRTSGGARYNEQFF | TGTGCCAGCAGTCGGACTAGCGGGGGGGCTCGGTACAATGAGCAGTTCTTC
TRBJ2-5 | . | few | TRBV18 | CASSPLDPRETQYF | TGTGCCAGCTCACCACTGGACCCCCGGGAGACCCAGTACTTC
TRBJ2-5 | . | . | TRBV20-1 | CSAGSGAIKIETQYF | TGCAGTGCAGGTAGCGGAGCGATTAAAATAGAGACCCAGTACTTC
TRBJ2-7 | TRBD1 | few | TRBV6-5 | CASSYSSGQVYEQYF | TGTGCCAGCAGTTACTCGAGCGGACAGGTCTACGAGCAGTACTTC